This TCR beta chain was retrieved from a study of blood T cell repertoires in COVID-19. Across the study: The analysed material was cDNA or gDNA that came from T cells, B-cell-depleted T cells, or PBMCs.

In the authors' methods: It was from reference gene primer amplification that nucleated cell counts were estimated. TCRdb keeps only in-frame clones here, not all; method: immunoSEQ multiplex PCR. Clone size and V and J calls were adopted from that table, with D and trimming inferred from the DNA. The table includes about 73,000 clones, around 83% detected once. This clone has ten or more counts. Trimming at V came to 8 bases and at J to 1 base, leaving 3 bases not matched to a gene. Germline CDR1 SEHNR, CDR2 FQNEAQ (reference sequence). This CDR3 comprises 14 residues. This sequence was found in a man over 45 with active COVID-19. Material for sequencing was peripheral blood. This sequence joins TRBV7-9 and TRBJ2-3; TRBD2 aligns across 10 bases. CDR3 in DNA: TGTGCCAGCGGTGGGACTAGCGGCACAGATACGCAGTATTTT. Amino acid sequence: CASGGTSGTDTQYF.